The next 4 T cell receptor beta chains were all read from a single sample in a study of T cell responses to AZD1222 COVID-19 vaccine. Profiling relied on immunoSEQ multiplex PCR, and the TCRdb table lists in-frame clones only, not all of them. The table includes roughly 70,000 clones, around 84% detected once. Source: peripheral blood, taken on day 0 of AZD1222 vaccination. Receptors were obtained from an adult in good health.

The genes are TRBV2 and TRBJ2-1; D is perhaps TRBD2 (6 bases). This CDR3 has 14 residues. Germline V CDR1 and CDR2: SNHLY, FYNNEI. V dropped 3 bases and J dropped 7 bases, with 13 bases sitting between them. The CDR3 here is CASSDSLASNEQFF. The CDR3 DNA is TGTGCCAGCAGTGACAGCCTAGCGAGTAATGAGCAGTTCTTC.

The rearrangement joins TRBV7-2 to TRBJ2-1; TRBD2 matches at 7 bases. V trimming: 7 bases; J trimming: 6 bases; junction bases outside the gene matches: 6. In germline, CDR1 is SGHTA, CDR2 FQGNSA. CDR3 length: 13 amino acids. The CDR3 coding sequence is TGTGCCAGCAAAAATGGGGGGGGCAATGAGCAGTTCTTC. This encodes CASKNGGGNEQFF.

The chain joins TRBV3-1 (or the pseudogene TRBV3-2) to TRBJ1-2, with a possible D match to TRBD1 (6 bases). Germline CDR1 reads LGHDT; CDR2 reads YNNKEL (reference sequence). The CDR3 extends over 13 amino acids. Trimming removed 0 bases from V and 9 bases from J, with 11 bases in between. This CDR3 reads CASSQDRQGSYTF. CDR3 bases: TGTGCCAGCAGCCAAGATCGTCAGGGGAGCTACACCTTC.

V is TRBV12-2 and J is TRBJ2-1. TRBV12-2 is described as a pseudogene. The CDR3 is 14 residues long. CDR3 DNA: TGTGCAAGTCGCTTACGGGACCCTCGACCTGAGCAGTTCTTC. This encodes CASRLRDPRPEQFF.